This TCR beta chain derives from a study of early T cells in non-severe SARS-CoV-2 infection. This clonotype was seen repeatedly, ten times or more. Individual cDNA molecules received unique molecular identifiers during library preparation. TCRdb used MiXCR to reprocess the 5' RACE reads, holding one entry per CDR3 protein. The sample has tens of thousands of distinct CDR3 sequences; 8% to 10% are singletons. Germline CDR1 is GTSNPN and CDR2 is SVGIG (reference sequence). This CDR3 is 11 amino acids long. The ends were cut back, 5 bases at V and 4 bases at J, with 5 bases in the middle. This TCR came from an adult who was a healthcare worker with PCR-confirmed SARS-CoV-2 infection or an uninfected control (not recorded which). This chain links TRBV30 with TRBJ1-4; no clear D gene. The sequenced material came from whole blood. The CDR3 loop is CAWSFNEKLFF. The DNA for the CDR3 is TGTGCCTGGTCCTTTAATGAAAAACTGTTTTTT.